Listed below are T cell receptor beta chains from one sample, sequenced in a study of follicular helper T cells after annual influenza vaccination. Sequencing was performed with immunoSEQ multiplex PCR; in TCRdb, only in-frame clones are kept and a portion is missing. The sample lists around 15,000 clones, around 84% occurring once. The material sequenced was CXCR5+ CD38- circulating T follicular helper cells from blood, taken 7 days after influenza vaccination. The receptors shown here come from an adult who received the influenza vaccine. Each CDR3 is given with its conserved first and last residue. The order of the fields is CDR3 length, clone size, D gene, V gene, J gene, CDR3 protein, CDR3 DNA. A D gene is named only where the DNA matches it firmly. The size field is filled for only some rows; it gives once, few, many or a size class.

13,-,-,TRBV7-8,TRBJ2-7,CASSLGRDAEQYF,TGTGCCAGCAGCTTAGGGCGGGACGCCGAGCAGTACTTC
11,few,-,TRBV5-6,TRBJ1-2,CASSSTGVYTF,TGTGCCAGCAGCTCGACGGGAGTTTACACCTTC
16,-,TRBD1,TRBV7-2,TRBJ2-5,CASSLSGTGGQETQYF,TGTGCCAGCAGCTTATCGGGGACAGGGGGCCAAGAGACCCAGTACTTC
13,-,-,TRBV7-2,TRBJ1-1,CASSLPQNTEAFF,TGTGCCAGCAGCTTGCCACAGAACACTGAAGCTTTCTTT
15,-,TRBD1,TRBV5-5,TRBJ2-2,CASSLWQGVGGELFF,TGTGCCAGCAGCTTGTGGCAGGGGGTCGGCGGGGAGCTGTTTTTT
17,-,TRBD2,TRBV4-2,TRBJ2-3,CASSQETSGGALDTQYF,TGTGCCAGCAGCCAAGAAACTAGCGGGGGGGCCTTAGATACGCAGTATTTT
14,-,TRBD1,TRBV6-1,TRBJ1-2,CASSSTGVDSGYTF,TGTGCCAGCAGCTCTACAGGGGTTGACTCTGGCTACACCTTC
14,-,TRBD2,TRBV6-1,TRBJ2-3,CASSVGLAGDTQYF,TGTGCCAGCAGTGTAGGACTAGCAGGAGATACGCAGTATTTT
14,-,-,TRBV7-8,TRBJ2-3,CASSQPTRTDTQYF,TGTGCCAGCAGCCAACCAACACGCACAGATACGCAGTATTTT
13,-,TRBD2,TRBV7-8,TRBJ2-3,CASGSGRTDTQYF,TGTGCCAGCGGTAGCGGGAGAACAGATACGCAGTATTTT
14,once,-,TRBV11-3,TRBJ2-7,CASSLGVGAYEQYF,TGTGCCAGCAGCTTAGGGGTGGGAGCCTACGAGCAGTACTTC
15,-,-,TRBV11-2,TRBJ1-1,CASSLGAQGDTEAFF,TGTGCCAGCAGCTTAGGTGCCCAAGGGGACACTGAAGCTTTCTTT
13,-,TRBD1,TRBV5-4,TRBJ1-2,CASAGQGNYGYTF,TGTGCCAGCGCGGGACAGGGGAACTATGGCTACACCTTC
15,-,-,TRBV2,TRBJ1-5,CASALDGRALWPQHF,TGTGCCAGCGCATTGGATGGGAGGGCTCTATGGCCCCAGCATTTT
13,-,TRBD1,TRBV29-1,TRBJ2-2,CSVRTGRTGELFF,TGCAGCGTTAGGACAGGGCGGACCGGGGAGCTGTTTTTT
14,-,-,TRBV30,TRBJ2-1,CAWSVGEELNEQFF,TGTGCCTGGAGTGTTGGGGAGGAACTCAATGAGCAGTTCTTC
14,once,-,TRBV18,TRBJ2-5,CASSPSMAEETQYF,TGTGCCAGCTCACCATCCATGGCAGAAGAGACCCAGTACTTC
16,-,-,TRBV9,TRBJ1-2,CASSPGGAGGDYGYTF,TGTGCCAGCAGCCCGGGAGGGGCTGGGGGTGACTATGGCTACACCTTC
19,once,-,TRBV5-8,TRBJ2-7,CASSSYSSPGPRGIYEQYF,TGTGCCAGCAGCTCGTACTCGAGTCCGGGCCCCCGGGGGATCTACGAGCAGTACTTC
15,few,-,TRBV6-5,TRBJ2-7,CASSLGDISSYEQYF,TGTGCCAGCAGTCTAGGGGACATATCGTCCTACGAGCAGTACTTC